These 27 T cell receptor beta chains came from one sample sequenced in a study of cytomegalovirus exposure and HLA in healthy donors. In the PCR, 60 Vbeta and 13 Jbeta primers were used. Profiled with immunoSEQ multiplex PCR; TCRdb holds only in-frame clones, not every one. This table has under 200,000 clones, 70% to 90% appearing once. Sample: PBMCs. The receptors come from a man aged 18 to 35 in good health and CMV-seropositive.

V and J are TRBV10-3 and TRBJ2-1, with 9 nucleotides matching TRBD2. The ends lost 10 bases at V and 6 bases at J; junction bases unmatched: 13. CDR3 length equals 15 residues. Germline V gene data show CDR1 as ENHRY and CDR2 as SYGVKD. CDR3 DNA sequence: TGTGCCACCACCAGGACTAGCGAGCTAGGCAATGAGCAGTTCTTC. This gives the protein CATTRTSELGNEQFF.

The V gene is TRBV7-9, the J gene TRBJ2-3; 9 bases agree with TRBD1. This CDR3 spans 15 amino acids. Trimming cost V 6 bases and J 3 bases; bases outside gene matches: 7. Germline V gives CDR1 SEHNR, CDR2 FQNEAQ (reference sequence). The DNA for the CDR3 is TGTGCCAGCAGGAGTACAGGGGGCGAGACAGATACGCAGTATTTT. This sequence encodes CASRSTGGETDTQYF.

This chain links TRBV2 with TRBJ2-3; 8 positions agree with TRBD2. The V segment lost 9 bases and the J segment 3 bases; nucleotides outside the gene matches: 8. The CDR3 extends over 14 amino acids. Looked up from germline, CDR1 is SNHLY and CDR2 is FYNNEI. The CDR3, as DNA: TGTGCCAGTCGTTCCGGGACTAGTACAGATACGCAGTATTTT. It yields the protein CASRSGTSTDTQYF.

This chain uses TRBV7-6 with TRBJ2-5; TRBD2 matches 8 bases. Germline CDR1 and CDR2: SGHVS and FNYEAQ. This CDR3 has 13 residues. V lost 6 bases, J lost 7 bases, and 7 bases stayed unmatched. CDR3 sequence: CASSPQAGGTQYF. The CDR3 coding sequence is TGTGCCAGCAGTCCCCAGGCGGGGGGGACCCAGTACTTC.

This sequence joins TRBV7-3 and TRBJ1-4; D unclear. The germline V gene has CDR1 SGHTA and CDR2 FQGTGA. The V gene lost 2 bases and the J gene lost 6 bases, with 13 bases spanning the gap. The CDR3 is made up of 15 amino acids. CDR3 residues: CASSLSWEPDEKLFF. In DNA form, the CDR3 reads TGTGCCAGCAGCTTATCCTGGGAGCCGGATGAAAAACTGTTTTTT.

This rearrangement joins TRBV11-2 to TRBJ2-1; possibly TRBD2 for D (6 bases). Germline loops: CDR1 SGHAT, CDR2 FQNNGV. V was trimmed by 2 bases and J by 3 bases, leaving 8 bases between them. This CDR3 has 14 amino acids. This CDR3 reads CASSLSGGYNEQFF. CDR3 DNA: TGTGCCAGCAGCTTATCCGGGGGCTACAATGAGCAGTTCTTC.

The chain is built from TRBV6-1 and TRBJ1-1, with 7 nucleotides matching TRBD1. The CDR3 is 16 residues long. Germline CDR1 MNHNS, CDR2 SASEGT. J lost 1 base, V lost 2 bases, and 7 bases had no gene match. CDR3 DNA sequence: TGTGCCAGCAGTGAACGAGGGGGCCTGGGGAACACTGAAGCTTTCTTT. Amino acid sequence: CASSERGGLGNTEAFF.

The chain carries TRBV19 and TRBJ1-5, with 9 bases fitting TRBD1. The CDR3 contains 16 residues. Germline V gives CDR1 LNHDA, CDR2 SQIVND (reference sequence). J was trimmed by 4 bases and V by 3 bases; bases with no gene match: 7. CDR3 bases: TGTGCCAGTAGTATCTTAGGGGGACAGGGTAATCAGCCCCAGCATTTT. As protein: CASSILGGQGNQPQHF.

This chain uses TRBV10-1 with TRBJ1-1, with a tentative D call TRBD1 (6 bases). Germline V gene data show CDR1 as WNHNN and CDR2 as SYGVQD (reference sequence). Trimming took off 6 bases at V and 1 base at J, with 9 bases between the two ends. The CDR3 consists of 13 residues. The CDR3 is CASSVDRNTEAFF. In nucleotides, the CDR3 is TGCGCCAGCAGCGTGGACAGGAACACTGAAGCTTTCTTT.

V usage is TRBV6-1 and J usage is TRBJ1-5, with no clear D. Germline values: CDR1 MNHNS, CDR2 SASEGT. Trimming took 3 bases from V and 2 from J, leaving 14 bases between them. This CDR3 region has 16 residues. The CDR3 loop reads CASSEAPAGGNQPQHF. CDR3 nucleotides: TGTGCCAGCAGTGAGGCCCCGGCGGGCGGCAATCAGCCCCAGCATTTT.

As concerns this clone: Other DNA sequences in this sample translate to the same CDR3. J is TRBJ1-1 and V is TRBV7-9; the D is unclear. Trimming shortened V by 1 base and J by 4 bases, and 4 bases separated the two germline ends. The CDR3 consists of 12 residues. CDR1 and CDR2 (germline): SEHNR, FQNEAQ (reference sequence). CDR3 residues: CASSLGATEAFF. Written as DNA, the CDR3 is TGTGCCAGCAGCTTAGGCGCCACTGAAGCTTTCTTT.

The chain uses TRBV2 and TRBJ1-1; D is unresolved. V lost 6 bases and J lost 1, with 9 bases in between. The CDR3 runs to 13 residues. The V gene's germline CDR1 is SNHLY and CDR2 FYNNEI. The CDR3 DNA is TGTGCCAGCAGAGCACAGCCGAACACTGAAGCTTTCTTT. Translation gives CASRAQPNTEAFF.

This clone turned up a few times. The CDR3 DNA follows: TGTGCCAGCATTACTCCGGAGTTTTTAGAAGCTTTCTTT. Its protein product is CASITPEFLEAFF. V usage is TRBV6-1 and J usage is TRBJ1-1; D not resolved. Germline CDR1 and CDR2: MNHNS and SASEGT. Trimming left V 7 bases short and J 8 bases short, with 17 bases between. The CDR3 runs to 13 residues.

The chain employs TRBV5-1 and TRBJ2-6; TRBD2 aligns across 7 bases. Trimming cost V 7 bases and J 1 base; bases outside gene matches: 2. Germline loops: CDR1 SGHRS, CDR2 YFSETQ. The CDR3 is 14 residues long. Written as DNA, the CDR3 is TGCGCCAGCGCGGGGGAATCTGGGGCCAACGTCCTGACTTTC. Protein: CASAGESGANVLTF.

The chain joins TRBV27 to TRBJ1-5; tentatively, D is TRBD1 (5 bases). V was trimmed by 1 base and J by 9 bases, leaving 16 bases between them. This CDR3 has 15 amino acids. Germline assignment: CDR1 MNHEY and CDR2 SMNVEV (reference sequence). CDR3 sequence reads: CASSLFNPSQGPQHF. The CDR3 DNA reads TGTGCCAGCAGTTTATTTAATCCCAGCCAGGGGCCCCAGCATTTT.

V and J are TRBV25-1 and TRBJ1-1, with TRBD1 identical over 7 bases. Germline trimming cut 4 bases from V and 4 bases from J; bases unmatched to any gene: 3. Per germline, CDR1 MGHDK and CDR2 SYGVNS. The CDR3 runs 13 residues. The CDR3 DNA sequence: TGTGCCAGCAGTGGATCAGGGGGCACTGAAGCTTTCTTT. This sequence encodes CASSGSGGTEAFF.

The chain uses TRBV6-4 and TRBJ2-3; 15 bases align to TRBD2. Germline assignment: CDR1 MRHNA and CDR2 SNTAGT. V was clipped by 4 bases and J by 2 bases; unmatched bases: 1. The CDR3 loop spans 16 amino acids. The CDR3 sequence is CASSGTSGGATDTQYF. CDR3 in DNA: TGTGCCAGCAGTGGGACTAGCGGGGGGGCCACAGATACGCAGTATTTT.

The chain links TRBV5-1 to TRBJ2-7, with D possibly matching TRBD2 (5 bases). V was clipped by 1 base and J by 2 bases, with 13 bases between them. The CDR3 runs 15 residues. Looked up from germline, CDR1 is SGHRS and CDR2 is YFSETQ. In DNA form, the CDR3 reads TGCGCCAGCAGCTTGACTAGGCTCCCGGCCTACGAGCAGTACTTC. It specifies CASSLTRLPAYEQYF.

The chain recombines TRBV7-7 with TRBJ2-1; 7 nucleotides align to TRBD2. The CDR3 has 15 amino acids. Looked up from germline, CDR1 is SSHAT and CDR2 is FNYEAQ (reference sequence). V shed 5 bases, J shed 0 bases, and the junction held 4 bases outside the gene matches. CDR3 nucleotides: TGTGCCAGCAGCCGCAGCGGGGACTCCTACAATGAGCAGTTCTTC. Translated, it gives CASSRSGDSYNEQFF.

The chain recombines TRBV30 with TRBJ2-1; 9 nucleotides match TRBD2. Germline values: CDR1 GTSNPN, CDR2 SVGIG (reference sequence). This CDR3 has 12 residues. The ends lost 6 bases at V and 6 bases at J; junction bases unmatched: 3. CDR3 in DNA: TGTGCCTGTGCGGGGGGGGTCAATGAGCAGTTCTTC. Translating gives CACAGGVNEQFF.

The chain carries TRBV19 and TRBJ2-7; 8 nucleotides line up with TRBD1. This CDR3 has 13 amino acids. After removal of 6 bases from V and 3 bases from J, the junction contained 4 bases not matched to a gene. Per germline, CDR1 LNHDA and CDR2 SQIVND (reference sequence). CDR3 coding DNA: TGTGCCAGTAGCCAGACAGGGGTCTACGAGCAGTACTTC. Encoded protein: CASSQTGVYEQYF.

This clone has a handful of counts. This chain uses TRBV6-1 with TRBJ1-5; D may be TRBD1 (5 bases). The germline V and J ends were trimmed by 6 bases and 2 bases, with 8 bases remaining between them. This CDR3 region has 13 residues. Germline V gene data show CDR1 as MNHNS and CDR2 as SASEGT. Written as DNA, the CDR3 is TGTGCCAGCAGGGGGACTGGCAATCAGCCCCAGCATTTT. It encodes CASRGTGNQPQHF.

The V gene is TRBV4-3, the J gene TRBJ2-7; a possible D gene is TRBD1 (5 bases). The CDR3 runs to 14 residues. The ends were cut back, 4 bases at V and 1 base at J, with 11 bases in the middle. Germline assignment: CDR1 LGHNA and CDR2 YSLEER. DNA for the CDR3: TGCGCCAGCAGCCGGCAGGGTAGGTCCTACGAGCAGTACTTC. Protein sequence: CASSRQGRSYEQYF.

DNA for the CDR3: TGTGCCAGCAGCCTCCTGACAGGGCAGTTTTCCTACGAGCAGTACTTC. It specifies CASSLLTGQFSYEQYF. The chain recombines TRBV21-1 with TRBJ2-7; the table's TRBD1 call for D was not verified on the DNA. TRBV21-1 has pseudogene status. The CDR3 is 16 amino acids.

This sequence joins TRBV7-9 and TRBJ1-3; no reliable D call. The germline V gene encodes CDR1 SEHNR and CDR2 FQNEAQ (reference sequence). Trimming removed 3 bases at V and 0 bases at J, with 6 bases between. The CDR3 consists of 14 residues. CDR3 region: CASSFRFSGNTIYF. CDR3 nucleotides: TGTGCCAGCAGCTTCCGGTTCTCTGGAAACACCATATATTTT. The full variable domain, in which reference TRBV7-9 and TRBJ1-3 provide the parts outside the CDR3, is DTGVSQNPRHKITKRGQNVTFRCDPISEHNRLYWYRQTLGQGPEFLTYFQNEAQLEKSRLLSDRFSAERPKGSFSTLEIQRTEQGDSAMYLCASSFRFSGNTIYFGEGSWLTVV.

CDR3 sequence: CAGMGTGESNYGYTF. The DNA for the CDR3 is TGTGCCGGCATGGGGACAGGGGAATCTAACTATGGCTACACCTTC. The rearrangement joins TRBV13 to TRBJ1-2; 10 nucleotides align to TRBD1. The germline V gene encodes CDR1 PRHDT and CDR2 FYEKMQ (reference sequence). V lost 11 bases, J lost 0 bases, and 9 bases stayed unmatched. The CDR3 is 15 amino acids.

This chain connects TRBV28 to TRBJ1-3, with a weak D call TRBD1 (5 bases). Germline V gives CDR1 MDHEN, CDR2 SYDVKM. This CDR3 is 15 amino acids long. Trimming left V 2 bases short and J 3 bases short, with 11 bases between. The CDR3, as DNA: TGTGCCAGCAGTTTACGGCCAGGGATTGGAAACACCATATATTTT. This codes for CASSLRPGIGNTIYF.